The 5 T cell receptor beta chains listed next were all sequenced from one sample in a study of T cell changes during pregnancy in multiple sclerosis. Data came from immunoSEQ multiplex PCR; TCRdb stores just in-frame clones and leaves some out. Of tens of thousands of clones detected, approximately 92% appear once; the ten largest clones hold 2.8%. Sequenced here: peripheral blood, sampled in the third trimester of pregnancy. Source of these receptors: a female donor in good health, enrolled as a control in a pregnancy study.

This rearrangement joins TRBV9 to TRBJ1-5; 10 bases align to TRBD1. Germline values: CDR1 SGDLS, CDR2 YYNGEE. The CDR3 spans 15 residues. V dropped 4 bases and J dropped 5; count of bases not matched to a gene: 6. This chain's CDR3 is CASSPSTGGHQPQHF. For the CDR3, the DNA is TGTGCCAGCAGCCCCTCGACAGGGGGCCATCAGCCCCAGCATTTT. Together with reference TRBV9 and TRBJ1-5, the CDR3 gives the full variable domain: DSGVTQTPKHLITATGQRVTLRCSPRSGDLSVYWYQQSLDQGLQFLIQYYNGEERAKGNILERFSAQQFPDLHSELNLSSLELGDSALYFCASSPSTGGHQPQHFGDGTRLSIL.

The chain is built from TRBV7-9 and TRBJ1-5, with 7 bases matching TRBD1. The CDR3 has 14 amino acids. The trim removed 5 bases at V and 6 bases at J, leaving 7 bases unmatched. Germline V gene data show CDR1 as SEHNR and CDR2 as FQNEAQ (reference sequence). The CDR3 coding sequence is TGTGCCAGCAGCATTGACAGGGCAGGTCAGCCCCAGCATTTT. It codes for CASSIDRAGQPQHF.

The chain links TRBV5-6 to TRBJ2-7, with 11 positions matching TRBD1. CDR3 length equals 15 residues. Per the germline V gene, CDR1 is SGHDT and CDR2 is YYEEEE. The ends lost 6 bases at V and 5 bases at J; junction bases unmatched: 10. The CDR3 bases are TGTGCCAGCACCTACCTGGGACAGGGGGACCACGAGCAGTACTTC. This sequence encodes CASTYLGQGDHEQYF.

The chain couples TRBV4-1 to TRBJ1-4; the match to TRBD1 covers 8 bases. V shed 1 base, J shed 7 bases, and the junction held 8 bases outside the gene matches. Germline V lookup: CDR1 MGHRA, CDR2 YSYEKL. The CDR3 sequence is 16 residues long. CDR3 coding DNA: TGCGCCAGCAGCCAAGTCCCAGGGGGCGCAGGTGAAAAACTGTTTTTT. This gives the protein CASSQVPGGAGEKLFF.

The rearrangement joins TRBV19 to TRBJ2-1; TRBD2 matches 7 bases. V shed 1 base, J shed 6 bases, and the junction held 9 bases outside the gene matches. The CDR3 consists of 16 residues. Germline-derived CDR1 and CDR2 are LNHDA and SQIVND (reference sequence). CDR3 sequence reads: CASSIGAGPFGNEQFF. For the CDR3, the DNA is TGTGCCAGTAGTATAGGAGCGGGACCCTTCGGCAATGAGCAGTTCTTC.